These 13 T cell receptor beta chains were sequenced from one sample in a study of blood T cell repertoires in COVID-19. The repertoire was sequenced with immunoSEQ multiplex PCR; TCRdb's copy has only in-frame clones and lacks some. The sample lists more than 200,000 clones; roughly 87% were seen once. Sequencing was performed on peripheral blood. The source is a man between 18 and 35 years old with active or convalescent COVID-19.

The chain couples TRBV7-2 to TRBJ2-5; D is unclear. The germline CDR1 and CDR2 sequences are SGHTA and FQGNSA. The ends were cut back, 0 bases at V and 5 bases at J, with 13 bases in the middle. The CDR3 loop spans 15 amino acids. CDR3 DNA: TGTGCCAGCAGCTTAGCGCTCCTAGGCCGGGAGACCCAGTACTTC. This sequence encodes CASSLALLGRETQYF.

The chain employs TRBV6-2 or TRBV6-3 and TRBJ1-2, with D possibly matching TRBD1 (6 bases). The CDR3 spans 13 residues. Looked up from germline, CDR1 is MNHEY and CDR2 is SVGEGT. The V end lost 2 bases, the J end lost 8 bases, and 12 bases lay between the germline ends. The CDR3 here is CASSYGGLYGYTF. CDR3 nucleotide sequence: TGTGCCAGCAGTTACGGGGGCCTCTACGGCTACACCTTC.

This clone was recorded a few times. The genes are TRBV7-9 and TRBJ1-1; 7 positions agree with TRBD1. This CDR3 spans 15 amino acids. The V gene's germline CDR1 is SEHNR and CDR2 FQNEAQ (reference sequence). V lost 5 bases, J lost 1 base, and 7 bases stayed unmatched. In DNA, the CDR3 is TGTGCCAGCAGCCCACTGGGACAGCCGAACACTGAAGCTTTCTTT. Its protein product is CASSPLGQPNTEAFF.

The V gene is TRBV4-3, the J gene TRBJ1-3; D perhaps matches TRBD1 (5 bases). V shed 4 bases and J shed 0 bases, with 10 bases lying between them. CDR3 length: 15 amino acids. The germline V gene encodes CDR1 LGHNA and CDR2 YSLEER. DNA of the CDR3: TGCGCCAGCAGCCCTGACGGGGGCTCTGGAAACACCATATATTTT. This gives the protein CASSPDGGSGNTIYF.

The V gene is TRBV5-1, the J gene TRBJ2-7; a possible D gene is TRBD1 (7 bases). The V and J ends lost 0 bases and 2 bases respectively, with 15 bases between them. The CDR3 is 16 amino acids. Per the germline V gene, CDR1 is SGHRS and CDR2 is YFSETQ. CDR3 coding DNA: TGCGCCAGCAGCTTGGCCGGGGGACAGAGGCCCTACGAGCAGTACTTC. Protein: CASSLAGGQRPYEQYF.

This clone was detected a few times. The genes are TRBV6-5 and TRBJ1-2; TRBD1 matches 7 bases. Germline assignment: CDR1 MNHEY and CDR2 SVGAGI. The CDR3 is 15 amino acids. V shed 0 bases and J 0 bases; nucleotides not matched to a gene: 1. The CDR3 here is CASSYSGGSNYGYTF. CDR3 in DNA: TGTGCCAGCAGTTACTCAGGGGGCTCTAACTATGGCTACACCTTC.

The sample holds many counts of this clone. This chain joins TRBV7-2 and TRBJ1-1; no firm D call. CDR1 and CDR2 (germline): SGHTA, FQGNSA. The CDR3 covers 13 residues. Trimming removed 3 bases from V and 0 bases from J, with 5 bases in between. The CDR3 DNA is TGTGCCAGCAGCTTTCTTCTGAACACTGAAGCTTTCTTT. Translated, it gives CASSFLLNTEAFF.

This chain uses TRBV9 with TRBJ1-3; no reliable D call. CDR1 is SGDLS, CDR2 YYNGEE, per germline. This CDR3 is 15 amino acids long. V was shortened by 5 bases and J by 4 bases, with 16 bases between the two germline ends. This CDR3 reads CASSPLSPMGNTIYF. CDR3 nucleotides: TGTGCCAGCAGTCCTCTATCCCCAATGGGAAACACCATATATTTT.

This chain links TRBV7-2 with TRBJ2-5, with a tentative D call TRBD1 (7 bases). Trimming removed 0 bases at V and 5 bases at J, with 10 bases between. CDR1 is SGHTA, CDR2 FQGNSA, per germline. The CDR3 covers 14 residues. The CDR3 DNA reads as TGTGCCAGCAGCTTAGCAGCAGGGGGGGAGACCCAGTACTTC. Its translation is CASSLAAGGETQYF.

The rearrangement links TRBV23-1 to TRBJ2-4; D is unresolved. TRBV23-1 is designated an ORF whose function remains uncertain. Trimming cost V 3 bases and J 1 base, with 7 bases left between them. The CDR3 loop spans 14 amino acids. The CDR3 DNA follows: TGCGCCAGCAGTCAGATGAGGGCCAAAAACATTCAGTACTTC. As protein: CASSQMRAKNIQYF.

V and J are TRBV6-5 and TRBJ1-1; the match to TRBD1 covers 7 bases. From germline, CDR1 is MNHEY and CDR2 SVGAGI. The J segment lost 3 bases and the V segment lost 7 bases, leaving 11 bases of the junction unmatched. This CDR3 has 15 amino acids. CDR3 sequence: CASTPGQRWDTEAFF. CDR3 nucleotides: TGTGCCAGCACCCCGGGACAGCGGTGGGACACTGAAGCTTTCTTT.

A remark on this clone: The sample has other DNA sequences that encode this CDR3 too. The CDR3 protein is CASSPRDRDGYTF. In DNA form, the CDR3 reads TGTGCCAGCTCACCCCGGGACAGGGATGGCTACACCTTC. The chain couples TRBV18 to TRBJ1-2; TRBD1 matches at 9 bases. V lost 3 bases to trimming and J lost 6 bases; unmatched junction nucleotides: 2. The CDR3 totals 13 residues. Germline CDR1 KGHSH, CDR2 LQKENI.

The genes are TRBV28 and TRBJ1-2, with D possibly matching TRBD1 (5 bases). The CDR3 is 15 residues long. V lost 3 bases and J lost 2, with 13 bases in between. Germline values: CDR1 MDHEN, CDR2 SYDVKM. CDR3 in DNA: TGTGCCAGCAGTTTCCTGGATAGGGGAAACTATGGCTACACCTTC. Protein product: CASSFLDRGNYGYTF.